This T cell receptor beta chain was recorded in a study of CD8 T cells in ankylosing spondylitis. Study-level points and caveats: Characteristic of ankylosing spondylitis blood, it appeared, was a TCR beta motif comprising eight highly homologous variants. As for the disease-linked clones, they showed a CD8+ phenotype and occurred at relatively low frequencies in peripheral blood.

As concerns this clonotype: Its antigen is not known.

The CDR3 sequence is 13 residues long. V lost 0 bases and J lost 6; bases outside the gene matches: 0. The germline V gene has CDR1 SGHRS and CDR2 YFSETQ. Libraries for TCR beta were made by quantitative 5'-RACE with molecular barcodes. From the 5' RACE reads, TCRdb called clonotypes with MiXCR, one entry per CDR3 protein. The sample contains about 440,000 distinct CDR3 sequences, roughly 15% of which appear only once. The chain joins TRBV5-1 to TRBJ2-7; 10 bases match TRBD1. The sequenced material came from blood, either unsorted or a sorted T cell fraction (not recorded which). The TCR originated in a male donor with ankylosing spondylitis. CDR3 residues: CASSLGTGGEQYF. DNA of the CDR3: TGCGCCAGCAGCTTGGGGACAGGGGGCGAGCAGTACTTC.